What follows describes a single TCR beta chain. These data are taken from a study of control samples from healthy donors and cancer patients. Generated by immunoSEQ multiplex PCR, the TCRdb table keeps only in-frame clones and is missing some. The sample lists approximately 100,000 clones, around 89% occurring once. The source of this sequence is a woman between 50 and 59 years old in good health. The sample was blood.

The chain's CDR3 is CASSRSVKETQYF. The CDR3 DNA follows: TGCGCCAGCAGTCGCTCAGTAAAAGAGACCCAGTACTTC. The chain recombines TRBV10-1 with TRBJ2-5; D uncertain. The length of the CDR3 is 13 residues. The ends were cut back, 5 bases at V and 3 bases at J, with 10 bases in the middle. The germline gives CDR1 WNHNN, CDR2 SYGVQD (reference sequence).